The rows below give T cell receptor beta chains drawn from one sample of a study of T cell responses to AZD1222 COVID-19 vaccine. Method: immunoSEQ multiplex PCR; TCRdb's copy keeps in-frame clones and lacks some. The sample includes 75,000 to 100,000 clones, around 90% seen only once; the top ten take roughly 5.2%. Sequenced here: peripheral blood, sampled on day 0 of AZD1222 vaccination. The source of these receptors is an adult in good health. Each CDR3 is given with its conserved first and last residue. A D gene is named only where the DNA matches it firmly. Size is stated for part of the rows, as once, few or many counts, or as a class when the clone is expanded.

TRBD1	-	TRBV19	TRBJ1-1	CASSTGTGVGSEAFF	TGTGCCAGTAGTACCGGGACAGGGGTAGGCTCTGAAGCTTTCTTT
-	-	TRBV19	TRBJ1-2	CASSALQGSNTF	TGTGCCAGTAGTGCGTTACAGGGCTCCAACACCTTC
-	-	TRBV7-2	TRBJ1-1	CASSLHSSNTEAFF	TGTGCCAGCAGCTTACACAGTTCGAACACTGAAGCTTTCTTT
-	many	TRBV10-3	TRBJ2-7	CAISESQFFNYEQYF	TGTGCCATCAGTGAGTCGCAGTTTTTTAATTACGAGCAGTACTTC
-	-	TRBV29-1	TRBJ2-5	CSGRLEETQYF	TGCAGCGGTCGGTTGGAGGAGACCCAGTACTTC
-	-	TRBV5-6	TRBJ2-2	CASSWGNTGELFF	TGTGCCAGCAGCTGGGGAAACACCGGGGAGCTGTTTTTT
-	-	TRBV5-1	TRBJ2-5	CASSLEPLQETQYF	TGCGCCAGCAGCTTGGAACCCTTACAAGAGACCCAGTACTTC
TRBD2	once	TRBV19	TRBJ2-2	CASMGGGAGGELFF	TGTGCCAGTATGGGCGGGGGGGCTGGCGGGGAGCTGTTTTTT
TRBD1	-	TRBV18	TRBJ1-5	CASSPGQGGSNQPQHF	TGTGCCAGCTCACCGGGACAGGGGGGAAGCAATCAGCCCCAGCATTTT
-	-	TRBV28	TRBJ1-3	CASSPFTNLGQPKGGNTIYF	TGTGCCAGCAGCCCGTTCACGAACCTAGGTCAGCCGAAAGGTGGAAACACCATATATTTT
TRBD1	-	TRBV6-5	TRBJ1-3	CASRTGTGTGNTIYF	TGTGCCAGCAGAACCGGGACAGGGACTGGAAACACCATATATTTT
-	-	TRBV20-1	TRBJ2-1	CSARDGEVQFF	TGCAGTGCTAGAGATGGTGAGGTGCAGTTCTTC
-	-	TRBV19	TRBJ1-5	CASSIAGSRSNQPQHF	TGTGCCAGTAGTATAGCAGGGAGTAGGAGCAATCAGCCCCAGCATTTT
-	once	TRBV6-5	TRBJ2-6	CASSYEGAGANVLTF	TGTGCCAGCAGTTACGAGGGGGCTGGGGCCAACGTCCTGACTTTC
-	-	TRBV15	TRBJ2-5	CATSRDHVGLQETQYF	TGTGCCACCAGCAGAGATCACGTGGGGCTACAAGAGACCCAGTACTTC
-	few	TRBV28	TRBJ1-1	CASSYPLNTEAFF	TGTGCCAGCAGTTACCCCTTGAACACTGAAGCTTTCTTT
-	-	TRBV10-3	TRBJ1-2	CAISESDGAYGYTF	TGTGCCATCAGTGAGTCGGACGGCGCCTATGGCTACACCTTC
-	-	TRBV19	TRBJ1-5	CASATGQGQPQHF	TGTGCCAGTGCGACAGGTCAGGGCCAGCCCCAGCATTTT
-	-	TRBV5-1	TRBJ2-1	CASSPDSEQFF	TGCGCCAGCAGCCCGGACAGTGAGCAGTTCTTC
-	-	TRBV18	TRBJ2-1	CASSPYQPDNEQFF	TGTGCCAGCTCACCATACCAGCCTGACAATGAGCAGTTCTTC
TRBD1	once	TRBV28	TRBJ2-7	CASSLLEGTGPYEQYF	TGTGCCAGCAGTTTATTAGAAGGGACAGGGCCCTACGAGCAGTACTTC
-	-	TRBV27	TRBJ2-2	CASSTEGTGELFF	TGTGCCAGCAGCACGGAGGGGACCGGGGAGCTGTTTTTT
TRBD1	-	TRBV27	TRBJ2-1	CASSPTGGSYNEQFF	TGTGCCAGCAGTCCCACAGGGGGCTCCTACAATGAGCAGTTCTTC
-	-	TRBV7-2	TRBJ2-3	CASSLAGVDADTQYF	TGTGCCAGCAGCTTAGCGGGTGTGGATGCAGATACGCAGTATTTT
TRBD1	-	TRBV19	TRBJ1-2	CASMGDRGYGYTF	TGTGCCAGTATGGGGGACAGGGGATATGGCTACACCTTC
-	-	TRBV2	TRBJ1-3	CASSEKVRARDTIYF	TGTGCCAGCAGTGAGAAGGTGCGGGCTAGGGACACCATATATTTT
-	-	TRBV6-1	TRBJ2-3	CASSEDSATDTQYF	TGTGCCAGCAGTGAAGACAGCGCCACAGATACGCAGTATTTT
TRBD2	-	TRBV5-6	TRBJ2-7	CASSLRREISYEQYF	TGTGCCAGCAGCTTGAGGCGGGAGATCTCCTACGAGCAGTACTTC
-	-	TRBV28	TRBJ1-5	CASNSQPQHF	TGTGCCAGCAACTCTCAGCCCCAGCATTTT
-	-	TRBV30	TRBJ1-3	CAWSVTSGNTIYF	TGTGCCTGGAGTGTTACCTCTGGAAACACCATATATTTT
-	once	TRBV27	TRBJ1-4	CASSPLLRELNEKLFF	TGTGCCAGCAGTCCACTCCTGAGGGAATTAAATGAAAAACTGTTTTTT
-	few	TRBV27	TRBJ2-2	CASQGRNTGELFF	TGTGCCAGCCAGGGGAGGAACACCGGGGAGCTGTTTTTT
TRBD1	once	TRBV19	TRBJ1-4	CASSPPGQGGEKLFF	TGTGCCAGTAGTCCGCCGGGACAGGGGGGTGAAAAACTGTTTTTT
TRBD1	-	TRBV6-5	TRBJ2-7	CASSYLHPGQGSEQYF	TGTGCCAGCAGTTACCTCCACCCGGGACAGGGGTCGGAGCAGTACTTC
TRBD1	-	TRBV12-3/TRBV12-4	TRBJ1-4	CASSSGTGQLFF	TGTGCCAGCAGTTCCGGGACAGGGCAACTGTTTTTT
-	-	TRBV5-1	TRBJ2-1	CASTNAGVSYNEQFF	TGCGCCAGCACGAACGCAGGGGTGTCCTACAATGAGCAGTTCTTC
-	-	TRBV5-1	TRBJ1-3	CASSPISDGNTIYF	TGCGCCAGCAGCCCAATATCCGACGGCAACACCATATATTTT
-	-	TRBV10-2	TRBJ2-5	CASSERGSYQETQYF	TGCGCCAGCAGTGAACGGGGTTCGTACCAAGAGACCCAGTACTTC
TRBD2	-	TRBV6-6	TRBJ2-3	CASSPLGGGLAGPAGGTDTQYF	TGTGCCAGCAGTCCACTGGGGGGGGGACTAGCGGGACCAGCTGGGGGCACAGATACGCAGTATTTT